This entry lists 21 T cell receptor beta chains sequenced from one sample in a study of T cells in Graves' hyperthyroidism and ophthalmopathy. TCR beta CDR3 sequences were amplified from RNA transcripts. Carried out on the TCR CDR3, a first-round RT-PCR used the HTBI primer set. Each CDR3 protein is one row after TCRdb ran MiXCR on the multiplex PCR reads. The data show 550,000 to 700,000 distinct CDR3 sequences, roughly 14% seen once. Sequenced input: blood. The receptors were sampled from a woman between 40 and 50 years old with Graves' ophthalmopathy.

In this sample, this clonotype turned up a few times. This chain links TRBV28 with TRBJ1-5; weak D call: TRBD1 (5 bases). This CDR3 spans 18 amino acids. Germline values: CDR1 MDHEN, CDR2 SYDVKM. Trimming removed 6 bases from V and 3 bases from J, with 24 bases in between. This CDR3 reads CASSALYNSGAFNQPQHF. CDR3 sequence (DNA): TGTGCCAGCAGCGCCCTATATAACAGTGGGGCTTTCAATCAGCCCCAGCATTTT.

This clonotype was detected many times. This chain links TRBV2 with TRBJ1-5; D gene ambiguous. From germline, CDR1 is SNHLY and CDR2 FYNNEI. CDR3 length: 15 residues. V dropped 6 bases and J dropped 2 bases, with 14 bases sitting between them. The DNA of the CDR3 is TGTGCCAGCAGCTATGACGCAGCGGGCAATCAGCCCCAGCATTTT. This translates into CASSYDAAGNQPQHF. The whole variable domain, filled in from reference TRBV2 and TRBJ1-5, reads EPEVTQTPSHQVTQMGQEVILRCVPISNHLYFYWYRQILGQKVEFLVSFYNNEISEKSEIFDDQFSVERPDGSNFTLKIRSTKLEDSAMYFCASSYDAAGNQPQHFGDGTRLSIL.

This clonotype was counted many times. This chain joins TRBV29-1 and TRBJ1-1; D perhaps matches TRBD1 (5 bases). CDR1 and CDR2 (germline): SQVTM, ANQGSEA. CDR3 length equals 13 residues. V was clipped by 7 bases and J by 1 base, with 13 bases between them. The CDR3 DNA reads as TGCAGCGCTCAGGGTTGGGGGAACACTGAAGCTTTCTTT. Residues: CSAQGWGNTEAFF.

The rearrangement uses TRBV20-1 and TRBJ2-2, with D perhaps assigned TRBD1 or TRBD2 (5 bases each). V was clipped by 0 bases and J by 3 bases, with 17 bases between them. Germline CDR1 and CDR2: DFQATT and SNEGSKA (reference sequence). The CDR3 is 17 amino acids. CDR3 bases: TGCAGTGCTAGAGATCGGGTGGGGGAGACTCACACCGGGGAGCTGTTTTTT. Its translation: CSARDRVGETHTGELFF.

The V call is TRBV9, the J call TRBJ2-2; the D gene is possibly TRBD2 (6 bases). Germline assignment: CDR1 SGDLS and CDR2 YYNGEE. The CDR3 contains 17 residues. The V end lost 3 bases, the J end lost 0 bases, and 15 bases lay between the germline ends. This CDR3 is CASSASRRLANTGELFF. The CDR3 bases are TGTGCCAGCAGCGCCAGCCGGCGACTAGCGAACACCGGGGAGCTGTTTTTT.

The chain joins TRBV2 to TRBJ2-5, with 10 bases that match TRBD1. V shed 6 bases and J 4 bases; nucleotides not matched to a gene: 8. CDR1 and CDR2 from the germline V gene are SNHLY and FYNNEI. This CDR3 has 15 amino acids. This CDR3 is CASSRDRGNRETQYF. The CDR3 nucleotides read TGTGCCAGCAGCCGGGACAGGGGTAATCGAGAGACCCAGTACTTC. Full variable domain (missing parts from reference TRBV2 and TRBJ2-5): EPEVTQTPSHQVTQMGQEVILRCVPISNHLYFYWYRQILGQKVEFLVSFYNNEISEKSEIFDDQFSVERPDGSNFTLKIRSTKLEDSAMYFCASSRDRGNRETQYFGPGTRLLVL.

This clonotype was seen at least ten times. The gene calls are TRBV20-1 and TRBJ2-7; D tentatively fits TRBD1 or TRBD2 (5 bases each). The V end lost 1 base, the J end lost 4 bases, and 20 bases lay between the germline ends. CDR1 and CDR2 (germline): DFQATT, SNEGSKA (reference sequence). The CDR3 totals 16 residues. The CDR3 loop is CSARVRGSGQPYEQYF. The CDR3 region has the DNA TGCAGTGCTAGAGTAAGGGGAAGCGGACAACCTTACGAGCAGTACTTC.

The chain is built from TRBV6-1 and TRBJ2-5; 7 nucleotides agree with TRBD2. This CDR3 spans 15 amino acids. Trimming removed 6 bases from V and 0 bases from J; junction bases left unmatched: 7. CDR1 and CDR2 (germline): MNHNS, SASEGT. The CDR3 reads CASRGKRGNQETQYF. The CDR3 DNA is TGTGCCAGCAGGGGCAAGCGGGGAAACCAAGAGACCCAGTACTTC.

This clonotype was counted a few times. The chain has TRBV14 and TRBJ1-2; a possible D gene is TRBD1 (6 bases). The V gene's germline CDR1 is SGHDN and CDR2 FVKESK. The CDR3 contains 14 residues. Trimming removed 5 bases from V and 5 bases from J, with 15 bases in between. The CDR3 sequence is CASSATGNWYGYTF. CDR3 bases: TGTGCCAGCAGCGCTACAGGGAATTGGTATGGCTACACCTTC.

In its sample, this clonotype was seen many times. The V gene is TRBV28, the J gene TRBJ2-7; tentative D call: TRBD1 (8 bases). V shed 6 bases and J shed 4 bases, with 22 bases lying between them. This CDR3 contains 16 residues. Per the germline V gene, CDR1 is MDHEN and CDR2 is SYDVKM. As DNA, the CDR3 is TGTGCCAGCAGGGAACAGGGGGGAGGGGATAGTTACGAGCAGTACTTC. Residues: CASREQGGGDSYEQYF.

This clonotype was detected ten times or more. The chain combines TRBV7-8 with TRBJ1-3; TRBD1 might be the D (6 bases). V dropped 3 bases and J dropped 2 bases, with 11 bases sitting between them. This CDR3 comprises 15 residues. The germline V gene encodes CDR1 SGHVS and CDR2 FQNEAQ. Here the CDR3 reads CASSFRGKTGNTIYF. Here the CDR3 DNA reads TGTGCCAGCAGCTTTAGGGGGAAGACTGGAAACACCATATATTTT.

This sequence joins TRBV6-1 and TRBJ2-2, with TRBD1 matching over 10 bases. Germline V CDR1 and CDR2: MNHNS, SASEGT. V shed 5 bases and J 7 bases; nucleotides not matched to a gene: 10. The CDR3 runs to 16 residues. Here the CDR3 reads CASSPNRQGAGGELFF. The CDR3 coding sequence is TGTGCCAGCAGTCCGAACAGACAGGGGGCGGGCGGGGAGCTGTTTTTT.

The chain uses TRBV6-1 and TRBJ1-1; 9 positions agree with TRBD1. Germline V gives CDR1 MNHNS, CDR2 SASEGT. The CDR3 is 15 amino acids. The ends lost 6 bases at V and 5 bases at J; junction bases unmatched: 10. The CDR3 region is CASRNPGQGGTEAFF. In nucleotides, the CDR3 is TGTGCCAGCAGAAACCCGGGACAGGGCGGAACTGAAGCTTTCTTT.

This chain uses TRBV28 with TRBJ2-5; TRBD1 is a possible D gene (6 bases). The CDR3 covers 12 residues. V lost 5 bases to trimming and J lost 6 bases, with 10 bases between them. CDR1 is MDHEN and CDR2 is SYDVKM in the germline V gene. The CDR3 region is CASSGDTQTQYF. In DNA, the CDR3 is TGTGCCAGCAGTGGGGACACACAGACCCAGTACTTC.

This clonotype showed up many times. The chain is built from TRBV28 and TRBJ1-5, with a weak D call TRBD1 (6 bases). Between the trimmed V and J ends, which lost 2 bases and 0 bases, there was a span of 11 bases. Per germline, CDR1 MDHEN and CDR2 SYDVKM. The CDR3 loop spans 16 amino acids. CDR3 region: CASSLPDRPSNQPQHF. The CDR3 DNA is TGTGCCAGCAGTTTACCGGACAGACCTAGCAATCAGCCCCAGCATTTT.

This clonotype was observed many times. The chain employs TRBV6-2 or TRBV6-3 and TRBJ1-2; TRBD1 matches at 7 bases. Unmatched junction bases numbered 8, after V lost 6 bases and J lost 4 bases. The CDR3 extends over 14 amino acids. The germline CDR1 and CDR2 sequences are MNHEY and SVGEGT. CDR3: CASRRQGSGYGYTF. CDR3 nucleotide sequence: TGTGCCAGCAGAAGACAGGGCTCGGGCTATGGCTACACCTTC.

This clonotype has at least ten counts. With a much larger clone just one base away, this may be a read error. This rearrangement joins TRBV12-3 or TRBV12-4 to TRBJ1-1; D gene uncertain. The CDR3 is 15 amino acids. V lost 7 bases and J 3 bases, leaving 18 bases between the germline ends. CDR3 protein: CASILSTAGDTEAFF. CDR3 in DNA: TGTGCCAGCATCCTCTCAACCGCCGGGGACACTGAAGCTTTCTTT.

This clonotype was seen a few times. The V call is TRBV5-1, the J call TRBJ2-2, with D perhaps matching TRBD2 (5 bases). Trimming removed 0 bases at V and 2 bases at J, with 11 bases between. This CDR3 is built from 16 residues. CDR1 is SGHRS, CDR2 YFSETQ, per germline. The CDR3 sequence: CASSLVDWPNTGELFF. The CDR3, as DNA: TGCGCCAGCAGCTTGGTGGACTGGCCAAACACCGGGGAGCTGTTTTTT.

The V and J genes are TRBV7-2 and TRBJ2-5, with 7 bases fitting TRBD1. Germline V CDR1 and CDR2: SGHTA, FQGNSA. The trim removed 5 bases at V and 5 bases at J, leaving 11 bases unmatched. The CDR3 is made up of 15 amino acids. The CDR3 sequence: CASSHPGQRYETQYF. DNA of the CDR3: TGTGCCAGCAGCCATCCGGGACAGCGATATGAGACCCAGTACTTC.

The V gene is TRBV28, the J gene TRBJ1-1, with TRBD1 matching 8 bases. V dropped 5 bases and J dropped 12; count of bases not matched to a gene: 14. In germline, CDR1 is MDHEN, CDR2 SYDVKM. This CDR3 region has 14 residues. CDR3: CASSLTRGPSMPFF. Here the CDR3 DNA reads TGTGCCAGCAGTCTTACCAGGGGGCCCTCGATGCCTTTCTTT.

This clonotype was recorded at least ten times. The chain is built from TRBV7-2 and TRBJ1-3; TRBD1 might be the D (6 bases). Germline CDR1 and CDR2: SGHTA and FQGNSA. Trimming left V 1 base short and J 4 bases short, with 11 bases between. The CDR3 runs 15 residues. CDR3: CASSLVGGGGNTIYF. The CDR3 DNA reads TGTGCCAGCAGCTTAGTCGGAGGGGGAGGAAACACCATATATTTT.